A single sample is the source of the 10 T cell receptor beta chains below, sequenced in a study of PD-1 blockade in mismatch repair-deficient tumors. The method was immunoSEQ multiplex PCR; TCRdb's version includes in-frame clones alone and lacks a portion of them. This table has 100,000 to 150,000 clones, approximately 86% appearing once. Specimen: peripheral blood, collected 44 weeks after starting pembrolizumab. The receptors here all came from an adult with mismatch repair-deficient cancer.

The CDR3 loop reads CASSFRSGAGDTQYF. DNA for the CDR3: TGTGCCAGCAGCTTCCGGAGTGGTGCTGGGGATACGCAGTATTTT. This chain uses TRBV7-3 with TRBJ2-3; no reliable D call. The V end was cut by 3 bases, the J end by 6 bases, with 16 bases between. There are 15 residues in the CDR3. Germline values: CDR1 SGHTA, CDR2 FQGTGA. Based on the CDR3 plus reference TRBV7-3 and TRBJ2-3, the full variable domain is GAGVSQTPSNKVTEKGKYVELRCDPISGHTALYWYRQSLGQGPEFLIYFQGTGAADDSGLPNDRFFAVRPEGSVSTLKIQRTERGDSAVYLCASSFRSGAGDTQYFGPGTRLTVL.

V and J are TRBV7-9 and TRBJ2-6; maybe TRBD1 (6 bases). The germline V gene has CDR1 SEHNR and CDR2 FQNEAQ (reference sequence). There are 18 residues in the CDR3. Trimming cost V 4 bases and J 2 bases, with 18 bases left between them. The chain's CDR3 is CASSSGVGIGAGANVLTF. CDR3 DNA: TGTGCCAGCAGCTCAGGGGTGGGGATAGGCGCTGGGGCCAACGTCCTGACTTTC.

This chain uses TRBV15 with TRBJ2-1; TRBD2 matches 14 bases. J was trimmed by 0 bases and V by 2 bases; bases with no gene match: 9. Germline V gene sequence: CDR1 LNHNV, CDR2 YYDKDF (reference sequence). CDR3 length: 20 residues. Here the CDR3 reads CATSRNSGLAGDVSYNEQFF. Written as DNA, the CDR3 is TGTGCCACCAGCAGAAACTCGGGACTAGCGGGAGACGTCTCCTACAATGAGCAGTTCTTC.

The chain is built from TRBV28 and TRBJ2-1; D is unresolved. Germline V gene sequence: CDR1 MDHEN, CDR2 SYDVKM. V was pared by 4 bases and J by 11 bases, with 18 bases between. The length of the CDR3 is 14 residues. CDR3 bases: TGTGCCAGCAGTTCCCCTCCGACTCCCGCAAAGCAGTTCTTC. This codes for CASSSPPTPAKQFF.

The rearrangement uses TRBV7-8 and TRBJ2-7; D not certain. Germline CDR1 and CDR2: SGHVS and FQNEAQ. The V and J ends lost 3 bases and 3 bases respectively, with 9 bases between them. The CDR3 is made up of 13 amino acids. CDR3 residues: CASSFQTIYEQYF. CDR3 bases: TGTGCCAGCAGCTTTCAGACAATCTACGAGCAGTACTTC.

As DNA, the CDR3 is TGTGCCAGCAGCCCGGAGGAGCAGTACTTC. It specifies CASSPEEQYF. J is TRBJ2-7 and V is TRBV11-2, with D unresolved. Trimming left V 5 bases short and J 7 bases short, with 6 bases between. This CDR3 contains 10 residues. Looked up from germline, CDR1 is SGHAT and CDR2 is FQNNGV.

The chain carries TRBV28 and TRBJ2-3; D remains unclear. V lost 3 bases and J 0 bases, leaving 10 bases between the germline ends. From germline, CDR1 is MDHEN and CDR2 SYDVKM. The CDR3 runs 15 residues. CDR3 loop: CASSLPLRSTDTQYF. CDR3 DNA sequence: TGTGCCAGCAGTTTGCCGTTGAGGAGCACAGATACGCAGTATTTT.

The chain couples TRBV9 to TRBJ1-3; unclear D gene. This CDR3 comprises 14 residues. Trimming removed 4 bases from V and 0 bases from J, with 8 bases in between. Germline CDR1 reads SGDLS; CDR2 reads YYNGEE. CDR3 in amino acids: CASSPFDSGNTIYF. Written as DNA, the CDR3 is TGTGCCAGCAGCCCCTTTGACTCTGGAAACACCATATATTTT.

The rearrangement joins TRBV6-5 to TRBJ1-2, with 7 bases matching TRBD1. CDR3 length: 13 amino acids. J gave up 2 bases and V 6 bases, and 3 bases lay outside the gene matches. The germline gives CDR1 MNHEY, CDR2 SVGAGI. CDR3 loop: CASSPQGNYGYTF. DNA of the CDR3: TGTGCCAGCAGCCCACAGGGGAACTATGGCTACACCTTC.

The V and J genes are TRBV5-6 and TRBJ1-2; 7 bases are shared with TRBD1. Losses at the gene ends were 2 bases for V and 0 bases for J; bases not matched to a gene: 4. Germline V gene data show CDR1 as SGHDT and CDR2 as YYEEEE. CDR3 length: 15 amino acids. The CDR3 region has the DNA TGTGCCAGCAGCTTTTTTGGGACAGCTAACTATGGCTACACCTTC. Protein sequence: CASSFFGTANYGYTF.